The clone carrying this TCR beta chain was observed at least ten times. Its specificity is unknown. Trimming took off 2 bases at V and 6 bases at J, with 14 bases between the two ends. The CDR3 contains 15 residues. CDR1 and CDR2 from the germline V gene are MNHEY and SVGAGI. It was genomic DNA that served as the template for profiling TCR beta VDJ and CDR3. MiXCR, run by TCRdb on the reads, gives a single entry per CDR3 protein. Of around 230,000 distinct CDR3 sequences listed, over 55% were seen once; the top ten hold about 31%. This sample is part of a study of CD8+CD57+ T cells in acquired aplastic anemia. Study-level background: DNA recovered from sorted CD4+ and CD8+ cells had a mean of about 3 ug. An average of around 11 million reads for CD4+ cells was obtained from healthy donors. Overall study findings and caveats: Around 30 sequences, all CD8+ CDR3, were shared between patients and controls. Patients versus controls showed no significant CD8+ Simpson's diversity difference.

This sequence was found in a human donor in good health. V is TRBV6-5 and J is TRBJ1-5, with D perhaps matching TRBD1 (5 bases). The sequenced sample consisted of sorted CD4+, CD8+, or CD8+CD57+ T cells (not recorded which) from PBMCs. This CDR3 is CASSYGPRGIQPQHF. CDR3 nucleotide sequence: TGTGCCAGCAGTTACGGGCCACGGGGGATTCAGCCCCAGCATTTT.